The clone carrying this T cell receptor (beta chain) occurred many times. This sample is drawn from a study of T-cell reconstitution after alpha-beta-depleted transplantation in children. This sample's TCRbeta library carried unique molecular identifier barcodes. MiXCR, run by TCRdb on the PCR reads, gives a single entry per CDR3 protein. Of about 460,000 distinct CDR3 sequences in the sample, around an eighth are singletons; the top ten hold approximately 5.4%. Sequencing was performed on PBMCs from the stem cell graft donor, taken from the stem cell graft. This clonotype originated in a human donor who donated a stem cell graft to a child with combined immunodeficiency.

For the CDR3, the DNA is TGTGCCAGCAGCCCTCGCTCGGGGGTCCAGACAGATACGCAGTATTTT. This sequence encodes CASSPRSGVQTDTQYF. This rearrangement joins TRBV11-2 to TRBJ2-3, with D perhaps TRBD2 (6 bases). This CDR3 region has 16 residues. Trimming shortened V by 5 bases and J by 3 bases, and 18 bases separated the two germline ends. Germline CDR1 reads SGHAT; CDR2 reads FQNNGV.